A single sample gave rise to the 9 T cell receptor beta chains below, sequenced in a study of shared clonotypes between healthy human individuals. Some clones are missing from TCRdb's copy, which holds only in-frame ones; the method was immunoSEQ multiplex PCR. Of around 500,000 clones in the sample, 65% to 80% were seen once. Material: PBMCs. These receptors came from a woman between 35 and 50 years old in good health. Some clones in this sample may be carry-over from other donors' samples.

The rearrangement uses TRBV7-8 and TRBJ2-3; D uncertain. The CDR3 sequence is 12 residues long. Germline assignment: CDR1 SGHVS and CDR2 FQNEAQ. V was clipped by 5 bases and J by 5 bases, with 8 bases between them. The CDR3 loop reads CASSPSVDTQYF. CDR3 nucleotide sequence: TGTGCCAGCAGCCCATCAGTAGATACGCAGTATTTT.

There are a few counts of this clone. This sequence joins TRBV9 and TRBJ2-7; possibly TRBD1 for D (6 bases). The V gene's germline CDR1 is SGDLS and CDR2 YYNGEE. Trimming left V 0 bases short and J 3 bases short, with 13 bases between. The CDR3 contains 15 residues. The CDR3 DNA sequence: TGTGCCAGCAGCGTAGGTTCAGGGGCGGTCTACGAGCAGTACTTC. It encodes CASSVGSGAVYEQYF. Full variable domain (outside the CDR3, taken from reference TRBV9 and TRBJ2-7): DSGVTQTPKHLITATGQRVTLRCSPRSGDLSVYWYQQSLDQGLQFLIQYYNGEERAKGNILERFSAQQFPDLHSELNLSSLELGDSALYFCASSVGSGAVYEQYFGPGTRLTVT.

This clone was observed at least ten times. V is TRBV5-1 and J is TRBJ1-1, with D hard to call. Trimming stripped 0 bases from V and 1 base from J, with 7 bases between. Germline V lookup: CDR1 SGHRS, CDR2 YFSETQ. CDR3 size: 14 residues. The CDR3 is CASSLGVGNTEAFF. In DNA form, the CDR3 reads TGCGCCAGCAGCTTGGGCGTGGGGAACACTGAAGCTTTCTTT. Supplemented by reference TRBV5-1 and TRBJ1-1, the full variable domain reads KAGVTQTPRYLIKTRGQQVTLSCSPISGHRSVSWYQQTPGQGLQFLFEYFSETQRNKGNFPGRFSGRQFSNSRSEMNVSTLELGDSALYLCASSLGVGNTEAFFGQGTRLTVV.

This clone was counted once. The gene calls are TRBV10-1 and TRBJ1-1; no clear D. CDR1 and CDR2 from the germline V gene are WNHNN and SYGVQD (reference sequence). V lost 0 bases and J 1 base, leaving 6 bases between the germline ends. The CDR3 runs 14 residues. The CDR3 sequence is CASSESPTNTEAFF. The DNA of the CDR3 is TGCGCCAGCAGTGAGTCCCCCACGAACACTGAAGCTTTCTTT.

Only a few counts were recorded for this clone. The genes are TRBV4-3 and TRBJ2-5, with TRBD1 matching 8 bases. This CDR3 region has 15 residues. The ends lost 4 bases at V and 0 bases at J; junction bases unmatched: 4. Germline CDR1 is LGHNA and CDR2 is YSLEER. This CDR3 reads CASSPGTGDQETQYF. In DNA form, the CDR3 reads TGCGCCAGCAGCCCCGGGACAGGCGACCAAGAGACCCAGTACTTC.

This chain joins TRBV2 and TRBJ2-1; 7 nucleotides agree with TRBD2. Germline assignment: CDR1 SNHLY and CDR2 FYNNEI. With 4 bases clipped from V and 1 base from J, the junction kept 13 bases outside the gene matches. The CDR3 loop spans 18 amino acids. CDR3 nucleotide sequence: TGTGCCAGCAGTGTTGTTTTTGGGCGGGAGACTTCCTACAATGAGCAGTTCTTC. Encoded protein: CASSVVFGRETSYNEQFF.

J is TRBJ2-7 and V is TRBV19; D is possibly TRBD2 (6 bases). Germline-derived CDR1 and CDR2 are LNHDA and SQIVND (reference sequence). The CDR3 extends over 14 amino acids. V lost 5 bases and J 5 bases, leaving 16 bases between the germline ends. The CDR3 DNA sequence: TGTGCCAGTAGTCGGGGGTATCAAGCGAACGAGCAGTACTTC. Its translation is CASSRGYQANEQYF.

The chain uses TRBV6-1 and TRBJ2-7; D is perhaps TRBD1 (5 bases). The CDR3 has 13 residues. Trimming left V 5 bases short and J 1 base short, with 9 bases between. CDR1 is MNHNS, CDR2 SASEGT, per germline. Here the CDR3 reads CASSPRVSYEQYF. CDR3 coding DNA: TGTGCCAGCAGTCCCAGGGTGTCCTACGAGCAGTACTTC.

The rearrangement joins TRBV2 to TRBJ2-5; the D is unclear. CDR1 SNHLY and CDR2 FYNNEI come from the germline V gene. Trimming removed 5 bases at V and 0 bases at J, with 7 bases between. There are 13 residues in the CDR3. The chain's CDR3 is CASSRRNQETQYF. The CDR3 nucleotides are TGTGCCAGCAGTCGCAGGAACCAAGAGACCCAGTACTTC.